Reported below is one TCR beta chain. Some clones are missing from TCRdb's copy, which holds only in-frame ones; the method was immunoSEQ multiplex PCR. The repertoire holds approximately 35,000 clones, with roughly 90% as singletons. The sample comes from a study of neoadjuvant nivolumab and ipilimumab in lung cancer. Between the trimmed V and J ends, which lost 2 bases and 0 bases, there was a span of 8 bases. Germline assignment: CDR1 SGHDT and CDR2 YYEEEE. This CDR3 is built from 15 residues. The receptor was derived from an adult with non-small cell lung cancer. The chain couples TRBV5-6 to TRBJ2-2, with D unclear. The sample consisted of peripheral blood, taken after neoadjuvant nivolumab, alone or with ipilimumab, at or shortly before surgery. This CDR3 is CASSFWQTNTGELFF. The CDR3 region has the DNA TGTGCCAGCAGCTTCTGGCAAACGAACACCGGGGAGCTGTTTTTT. The variable domain in full, with the rest retrieved from reference TRBV5-6 and TRBJ2-2, is DAGVTQSPTHLIKTRGQQVTLRCSPKSGHDTVSWYQQALGQGPQFIFQYYEEEERQRGNFPDRFSGHQFPNYSSELNVNALLLGDSALYLCASSFWQTNTGELFFGEGSRLTVL.